Shown below are 22 T cell receptor beta chains from a single sample sequenced in a study of T-cell memory formation after mild COVID-19. Each CDR3 protein gets one entry after TCRdb re-called the 5' RACE reads with MiXCR. The data contain 450,000 to 650,000 distinct CDR3 sequences, about a sixth of them singletons. Sequencing was done on a sample of PBMCs or a T cell subset sorted from them (not recorded which). These receptors all stem from an adult woman who had mild COVID-19 (a few samples of this study predate the infection). Cell type and time point are not known.

This clonotype was observed a handful of times. V and J are TRBV6-1 and TRBJ1-4, with D possibly being TRBD1 (6 bases). This CDR3 has 13 amino acids. Trimming shortened V by 10 bases and J by 4 bases, and 13 bases separated the two germline ends. Germline CDR1 is MNHNS and CDR2 is SASEGT. The CDR3 sequence is CATRQVLNEKLFF. The CDR3 coding sequence is TGTGCCACAAGACAGGTCCTTAATGAAAAACTGTTTTTT.

This clonotype was counted only a few times. The J gene is TRBJ2-7, the V gene TRBV20-1; perhaps TRBD2 as D (5 bases). The length of the CDR3 is 15 residues. Looked up from germline, CDR1 is DFQATT and CDR2 is SNEGSKA (reference sequence). With 0 bases removed from V and 1 base from J, the gap between germline ends came to 13 bases. In DNA form, the CDR3 reads TGCAGTGCTAGAGATCTGGGGAGCTCTTCCTACGAGCAGTACTTC. Protein: CSARDLGSSSYEQYF.

The CDR3 coding sequence is TGCGCCAGCAGCCACCCCGGGACACAATACGAGCAGTACTTC. As protein: CASSHPGTQYEQYF. The V and J genes are TRBV5-1 and TRBJ2-7, with D tentatively TRBD1 (6 bases). V was cut by 4 bases and J by 4 bases, with 15 bases left in between. The germline V gene has CDR1 SGHRS and CDR2 YFSETQ. This CDR3 is 14 amino acids long.

This clonotype was counted many times. As DNA, the CDR3 is TGTGCCAGCAGCTCTTCCGGGACAGGGGGCTACGAGCAGTACTTC. It codes for CASSSSGTGGYEQYF. The chain combines TRBV7-9 with TRBJ2-7, with 11 nucleotides matching TRBD1. This CDR3 is built from 15 residues. J gave up 3 bases and V 4 bases, and 5 bases lay outside the gene matches. Germline V gene lookup returns CDR1 SEHNR and CDR2 FQNEAQ (reference sequence).

This clonotype showed up just a few times. The rearrangement links TRBV18 to TRBJ2-7, with 8 bases aligning to TRBD2. The CDR3 consists of 16 residues. Germline trimming cut 0 bases from V and 2 bases from J; bases unmatched to any gene: 6. Germline-derived CDR1 and CDR2 are KGHSH and LQKENI. The CDR3 is CASSPPFGRETYEQYF. CDR3 DNA: TGTGCCAGCTCACCACCGTTCGGGAGGGAGACCTACGAGCAGTACTTC. The variable domain in full, with the rest retrieved from reference TRBV18 and TRBJ2-7, is NAGVMQNPRHLVRRRGQEARLRCSPMKGHSHVYWYRQLPEEGLKFMVYLQKENIIDESGMPKERFSAEFPKEGPSILRIQQVVRGDSAAYFCASSPPFGRETYEQYFGPGTRLTVT.

The sample holds a few counts of this clonotype. The chain is built from TRBV4-1 and TRBJ2-5, with D unresolved. V lost 0 bases to trimming and J lost 1 base, with 21 bases between them. This CDR3 region has 19 residues. Germline V gene lookup returns CDR1 MGHRA and CDR2 YSYEKL. CDR3 in amino acids: CASSQEPAEVAILQETQYF. In DNA, the CDR3 is TGCGCCAGCAGCCAAGAACCAGCCGAGGTCGCAATACTCCAAGAGACCCAGTACTTC.

The chain recombines TRBV7-2 with TRBJ2-3; 11 bases map to TRBD2. J lost 4 bases, V lost 5 bases, and 8 bases had no gene match. Per the germline V gene, CDR1 is SGHTA and CDR2 is FQGNSA. The CDR3 length is 16 residues. The CDR3 DNA is TGTGCCAGCAGCCGAGTAGCGGGGGGGGCGGCAGATACGCAGTATTTT. This encodes CASSRVAGGAADTQYF.

This clonotype was seen a few times. The junction differs from germline at one of its ends, possibly a read error. DNA of the CDR3: TGTGCCAGAAGCTTAGCCGGGACTAGCGGGAGTAAGACCCAGTACTTC. This codes for CARSLAGTSGSKTQYF. V and J are TRBV7-8 and TRBJ2-5, with TRBD2 matching 14 bases. CDR3 length: 16 amino acids. Germline values: CDR1 SGHVS, CDR2 FQNEAQ. Based on the CDR3 plus reference TRBV7-8 and TRBJ2-5, the full variable domain is GAGVSQSPRYKVAKRGQDVALRCDPISGHVSLFWYQQALGQGPEFLTYFQNEAQLDKSGLPSDRFFAERPEGSVSTLKIQRTQQEDSAVYLCARSLAGTSGSKTQYFGPGTRLLVL.

The chain combines TRBV5-1 with TRBJ1-6; no firm D call. The CDR3 length is 15 residues. Trimming cost V 2 bases and J 4 bases, with 10 bases left between them. Germline lookup yields CDR1 SGHRS and CDR2 YFSETQ. The CDR3 here is CASSLSQAYNSPLHF. CDR3 bases: TGCGCCAGCAGCTTATCTCAGGCGTATAATTCACCCCTCCACTTT.

This chain connects TRBV7-3 to TRBJ2-2; 9 bases fit TRBD2. Trimming removed 5 bases from V and 1 base from J; junction bases left unmatched: 5. The CDR3 loop spans 16 amino acids. CDR1 is SGHTA and CDR2 is FQGTGA in the germline V gene. This chain's CDR3 is CASSTQRGVNTGELFF. CDR3 in DNA: TGTGCCAGCAGCACCCAGCGGGGGGTGAACACCGGGGAGCTGTTTTTT.

The chain links TRBV2 to TRBJ1-4; D might be TRBD1 (5 bases). The germline CDR1 and CDR2 sequences are SNHLY and FYNNEI. This CDR3 contains 15 residues. Deletions cut 6 bases from V and 5 bases from J, with 16 bases between. CDR3 amino acids: CASRTQGVGNEKLFF. The CDR3 bases are TGTGCCAGCAGGACCCAGGGAGTTGGGAATGAAAAACTGTTTTTT.

This clonotype showed up just a few times. The rearrangement joins TRBV7-9 to TRBJ1-2; perhaps TRBD1 as D (5 bases). Germline-derived CDR1 and CDR2 are SEHNR and FQNEAQ (reference sequence). The V end was cut by 6 bases, the J end by 0 bases, with 17 bases between. This CDR3 contains 16 residues. CDR3 coding DNA: TGTGCCAGCAGTAAAAGGATGAGGGGCGCTAACTATGGCTACACCTTC. This translates into CASSKRMRGANYGYTF.

The sample holds many counts of this clonotype. This sequence joins TRBV4-3 and TRBJ1-5, with a possible D match to TRBD1 (5 bases). The germline V and J ends were trimmed by 0 bases and 3 bases, with 9 bases remaining between them. The length of the CDR3 is 15 residues. The germline gives CDR1 LGHNA, CDR2 YSLEER. CDR3 sequence: CASSQDWGDNQPQHF. In DNA form, the CDR3 reads TGCGCCAGCAGCCAAGATTGGGGGGACAATCAGCCCCAGCATTTT.

The chain carries TRBV24-1 and TRBJ1-2; TRBD1 aligns across 10 bases. J lost 9 bases, V lost 3 bases, and 9 bases had no gene match. The CDR3 contains 15 residues. The germline gives CDR1 KGHDR, CDR2 SFDVKD. The CDR3 sequence: CATSDRDRGKRSYTF. CDR3 DNA: TGTGCCACCAGTGATCGGGACAGGGGAAAGAGGAGCTACACCTTC.

The gene calls are TRBV9 and TRBJ2-5, with TRBD2 identical over 7 bases. V shed 4 bases, J shed 1 base, and the junction held 7 bases outside the gene matches. Germline lookup yields CDR1 SGDLS and CDR2 YYNGEE. The CDR3 has 15 amino acids. The DNA for the CDR3 is TGTGCCAGCAGCTTCCAGACTAGCCCCCAAGAGACCCAGTACTTC. This codes for CASSFQTSPQETQYF.

CDR3 sequence: CSARKGTGMNTEAFF. In DNA, the CDR3 is TGCAGTGCTAGAAAAGGGACAGGCATGAACACTGAAGCTTTCTTT. This rearrangement joins TRBV20-1 to TRBJ1-1; 8 bases agree with TRBD1. Germline V gene sequence: CDR1 DFQATT, CDR2 SNEGSKA (reference sequence). The junction had 5 bases not matched to a gene; V was cut back by 2 bases and J by 0 bases. The CDR3 contains 15 residues.

The gene calls are TRBV30 and TRBJ2-1; D unresolved. CDR1 and CDR2 (germline): GTSNPN, SVGIG (reference sequence). V shed 0 bases and J shed 3 bases, with 12 bases lying between them. The CDR3 sequence is 15 residues long. CDR3 DNA: TGTGCCTGGAGTGTAAAGCAGAAGAACTACAATGAGCAGTTCTTC. Its protein is CAWSVKQKNYNEQFF.

This clonotype showed up just a few times. The V gene is TRBV20-1, the J gene TRBJ2-3; D gene ambiguous. Per germline, CDR1 DFQATT and CDR2 SNEGSKA (reference sequence). V was trimmed by 5 bases and J by 4 bases, leaving 16 bases between them. The CDR3 contains 14 residues. The CDR3 coding sequence is TGCAGTGCTTATCCCCCTGACACGGCAGATACGCAGTATTTT. The encoded protein is CSAYPPDTADTQYF.

In its sample, this clonotype was seen many times. V is TRBV3-1 and J is TRBJ2-1, with D possibly being TRBD2 (5 bases). Trimming took off 1 base at V and 4 bases at J, with 14 bases between the two ends. This CDR3 has 16 residues. Germline V gives CDR1 LGHDT, CDR2 YNNKEL (reference sequence). CDR3 coding DNA: TGTGCCAGCAGCCAAGGTCTTCTAGCCGGGTACAATGAGCAGTTCTTC. It yields the protein CASSQGLLAGYNEQFF.

The chain links TRBV4-1 to TRBJ2-3, with 13 bases matching TRBD2. After removal of 4 bases from V and 2 bases from J, the junction contained 6 bases not matched to a gene. Germline V gives CDR1 MGHRA, CDR2 YSYEKL. The CDR3 extends over 17 amino acids. The CDR3 coding sequence is TGCGCCAGCAGCCGGAAGACTAGCGGGGGGATCACAGATACGCAGTATTTT. This encodes CASSRKTSGGITDTQYF.

There are a few counts of this clonotype. The chain employs TRBV20-1 and TRBJ2-3; no firm D call. Trimming pared 6 bases from V and 2 bases from J, leaving 18 bases between. The length of the CDR3 is 15 residues. CDR1 DFQATT and CDR2 SNEGSKA come from the germline V gene (reference sequence). The CDR3 DNA reads as TGCAGTGCCCGGGCCCTAAGTTACCCCACAGATACGCAGTATTTT. Translation gives CSARALSYPTDTQYF.

V gene TRBV24-1 combines with J gene TRBJ2-1; 7 bases are a match to TRBD1. The germline V gene encodes CDR1 KGHDR and CDR2 SFDVKD. This CDR3 comprises 14 residues. J gave up 0 bases and V 7 bases, and 2 bases lay outside the gene matches. CDR3 DNA: TGTGCCACCAGAGGGACAGACTCCTACAATGAGCAGTTCTTC. Translated: CATRGTDSYNEQFF.